The 16 T cell receptor beta chains reported below all come from one sample, sequenced in a study of shared clonotypes between healthy human individuals. The naive CD8 subset, CD45RO-negative cells positively selected for CCR7, excluded terminally differentiated effector memory CD45RA+ cells. The assay was immunoSEQ multiplex PCR, and TCRdb's table has in-frame clones only and misses some. This sample has some 2.1 million clones, with about 95% found just once. The sequenced material came from naive CD8+ T cells sorted from blood. The source of these receptors is a man younger than 35 in good health.

The chain joins TRBV7-9 to TRBJ2-2, with D maybe TRBD2 (6 bases). CDR1 SEHNR and CDR2 FQNEAQ come from the germline V gene (reference sequence). Trimming shortened V by 1 base and J by 2 bases, and 11 bases separated the two germline ends. This CDR3 has 16 residues. As DNA, the CDR3 is TGTGCCAGCAGCTTAGTAAGGAGGGTAAACACCGGGGAGCTGTTTTTT. Translation gives CASSLVRRVNTGELFF.

This clone was observed a single time. The CDR3 DNA reads TGCGCCAGCAGCCAAGAGGTAATGACTAGCTCCTACAATGAGCAGTTCTTC. This gives the protein CASSQEVMTSSYNEQFF. The V gene is TRBV4-1, the J gene TRBJ2-1; D is perhaps TRBD2 (6 bases). This CDR3 spans 17 amino acids. V lost 0 bases and J 0 bases, leaving 12 bases between the germline ends. CDR1 is MGHRA and CDR2 is YSYEKL in the germline V gene.

This chain uses TRBV11-2 with TRBJ1-1, with TRBD1 as a possible D gene (5 bases). The CDR3 has 14 residues. V lost 1 base to trimming and J lost 4 bases, with 10 bases between them. Germline lookup yields CDR1 SGHAT and CDR2 FQNNGV. CDR3 loop: CASSLGQRGTEAFF. In DNA, the CDR3 is TGTGCCAGCAGCTTAGGACAAAGGGGCACTGAAGCTTTCTTT.

This chain connects TRBV5-4 to TRBJ2-5; D remains ambiguous. CDR1 is SGHNT and CDR2 is YYREEE in the germline V gene (reference sequence). The CDR3 contains 14 residues. V was shortened by 0 bases and J by 3 bases, with 9 bases between the two germline ends. CDR3 in amino acids: CASSLAGTKETQYF. Here the CDR3 DNA reads TGTGCCAGCAGCTTGGCCGGCACGAAAGAGACCCAGTACTTC. Filled out from reference TRBV5-4 and TRBJ2-5, the complete variable domain reads ETGVTQSPTHLIKTRGQQVTLRCSSQSGHNTVSWYQQALGQGPQFIFQYYREEENGRGNFPPRFSGLQFPNYSSELNVNALELDDSALYLCASSLAGTKETQYFGPGTRLLVL.

The CDR3 is CASSSITGTQETQYF. As DNA, the CDR3 is TGTGCCAGCAGCTCAATAACAGGGACCCAAGAGACCCAGTACTTC. V usage is TRBV7-9 and J usage is TRBJ2-5; possibly TRBD1 for D (6 bases). The germline V gene has CDR1 SEHNR and CDR2 FQNEAQ (reference sequence). The CDR3 has 15 residues. With 4 bases removed from V and 1 base from J, the gap between germline ends came to 13 bases.

The genes are TRBV27 and TRBJ2-7, with 10 positions matching TRBD1. Looked up from germline, CDR1 is MNHEY and CDR2 is SMNVEV (reference sequence). The CDR3 spans 16 residues. Germline trimming cut 1 base from V and 6 bases from J; bases unmatched to any gene: 9. DNA of the CDR3: TGTGCCAGCAGTTTATTGACAGGGGGCGCACAAGGCGAGCAGTACTTC. Amino acid sequence: CASSLLTGGAQGEQYF.

The CDR3 reads CASSRTGIDQPQHF. In DNA, the CDR3 is TGTGCCAGCAGCCGGACAGGGATCGATCAGCCCCAGCATTTT. V and J are TRBV6-5 and TRBJ1-5, with 8 bases fitting TRBD1. Germline trimming cut 6 bases from V and 5 bases from J; bases unmatched to any gene: 6. The CDR3 spans 14 residues. CDR1 is MNHEY and CDR2 is SVGAGI in the germline V gene.

V and J are TRBV28 and TRBJ1-2; D is uncertain. Germline CDR1 and CDR2: MDHEN and SYDVKM. This CDR3 is 12 amino acids long. Between the trimmed V and J ends, which lost 1 base and 4 bases, there was a span of 4 bases. The CDR3 bases are TGTGCCAGCAGTTTATCCGCCTATGGCTACACCTTC. Translation gives CASSLSAYGYTF.

The V and J genes are TRBV27 and TRBJ1-1; D is uncertain. This CDR3 is built from 12 residues. Per germline, CDR1 MNHEY and CDR2 SMNVEV (reference sequence). Trimming cost V 5 bases and J 6 bases, with 10 bases left between them. CDR3 residues: CASSPPGAEAFF. The CDR3 DNA sequence: TGTGCCAGCAGTCCCCCCGGAGCTGAAGCTTTCTTT.

The CDR3 nucleotides are TGTGCCAGTAGTGATCAATTGGCGGACACTGAAGCTTTCTTT. This encodes CASSDQLADTEAFF. The J gene is TRBJ1-1, the V gene TRBV19; the D is unclear. The CDR3 is 14 residues long. Trimming shortened V by 5 bases and J by 3 bases, and 13 bases separated the two germline ends. The V gene's germline CDR1 is LNHDA and CDR2 SQIVND (reference sequence).

V gene TRBV2 combines with J gene TRBJ2-7; D gene unclear. Germline V CDR1 and CDR2: SNHLY, FYNNEI. The CDR3 runs 13 residues. V lost 7 bases to trimming and J lost 0 bases, with 10 bases between them. The CDR3 region has the DNA TGTGCCAGCATTTCAGAAAGCTCCTACGAGCAGTACTTC. It encodes CASISESSYEQYF.

This chain uses TRBV4-1 with TRBJ1-5, with D perhaps TRBD1 (6 bases). Germline loops: CDR1 MGHRA, CDR2 YSYEKL. The CDR3 loop spans 13 amino acids. V dropped 0 bases and J dropped 7 bases, with 7 bases sitting between them. CDR3: CASSQEGTQPQHF. In DNA form, the CDR3 reads TGCGCCAGCAGCCAAGAGGGGACACAGCCCCAGCATTTT.

The rearrangement joins TRBV6-1 to TRBJ2-5; the D gene is possibly TRBD2 (6 bases). Germline values: CDR1 MNHNS, CDR2 SASEGT. The V and J ends lost 1 base and 5 bases respectively, with 11 bases between them. The CDR3 runs 14 residues. The CDR3 sequence: CASSEVRGWETQYF. In DNA form, the CDR3 reads TGTGCCAGCAGTGAAGTTCGGGGGTGGGAGACCCAGTACTTC.

In the case of this clone: Other DNA sequences in this specimen translate into the identical CDR3. The V and J genes are TRBV2 and TRBJ1-5; the match to TRBD1 covers 7 bases. The CDR3 extends over 15 amino acids. V was clipped by 6 bases and J by 5 bases; unmatched bases: 10. CDR1 SNHLY and CDR2 FYNNEI come from the germline V gene. For the CDR3, the DNA is TGTGCCAGCAGCGGGCAGGGGGTGAGGGATCAGCCCCAGCATTTT. Protein sequence: CASSGQGVRDQPQHF. The whole variable domain, filled in from reference TRBV2 and TRBJ1-5, reads EPEVTQTPSHQVTQMGQEVILRCVPISNHLYFYWYRQILGQKVEFLVSFYNNEISEKSEIFDDQFSVERPDGSNFTLKIRSTKLEDSAMYFCASSGQGVRDQPQHFGDGTRLSIL.

The rearrangement uses TRBV4-1 and TRBJ1-6; the D gene is possibly TRBD1 (5 bases). The CDR3 runs 15 residues. CDR1 and CDR2 from the germline V gene are MGHRA and YSYEKL. The V end was cut by 3 bases, the J end by 7 bases, with 13 bases between. Here the CDR3 reads CASSQTALGNSPLHF. Here the CDR3 DNA reads TGCGCCAGCAGCCAGACAGCTTTGGGGAATTCACCCCTCCACTTT.

This rearrangement joins TRBV27 to TRBJ2-7; D gene uncertain. The CDR3 length is 15 residues. Germline CDR1 and CDR2: MNHEY and SMNVEV (reference sequence). Trimming removed 5 bases at V and 3 bases at J, with 17 bases between. This CDR3 reads CASSTTGFANYEQYF. In DNA, the CDR3 is TGTGCCAGCAGTACAACCGGGTTCGCGAACTACGAGCAGTACTTC.